Each of the 32 T cell receptor beta chains below was sequenced from the same sample in a study of blood T cell repertoires in COVID-19. Measured with immunoSEQ multiplex PCR; TCRdb has only the in-frame clones, and not every one. The sample gives hundreds of thousands of clones, approximately 89% of which show up once; roughly 1.9% is in the top ten. Sequenced material: peripheral blood. These receptors were obtained from a woman younger than 45 with COVID-19, enrolled during active disease.

This chain uses TRBV3-1 (or the pseudogene TRBV3-2) with TRBJ2-1; TRBD2 agrees at 7 bases. The junction had 11 bases not matched to a gene; V was cut back by 4 bases and J by 2 bases. The CDR3 length is 17 residues. Germline V gene data show CDR1 as LGHDT and CDR2 as YNNKEL (reference sequence). The CDR3 protein is CASSLFPSGAAYNEQFF. The CDR3 nucleotides are TGTGCCAGCAGCCTGTTCCCCAGCGGGGCAGCCTACAATGAGCAGTTCTTC.

The chain couples TRBV9 to TRBJ1-3, with 8 bases identical to TRBD1. This CDR3 spans 14 amino acids. The junction had 11 bases not matched to a gene; V was cut back by 7 bases and J by 8 bases. The germline V gene has CDR1 SGDLS and CDR2 YYNGEE. In nucleotides, the CDR3 is TGTGCCAGCTCACGGGGAGGACAGGGAGACACCATATATTTT. Its translation: CASSRGGQGDTIYF.

This clone was counted a few times. The chain combines TRBV12-3 or TRBV12-4 with TRBJ2-2; unclear D gene. V lost 6 bases to trimming and J lost 5 bases, with 10 bases between them. The CDR3 is made up of 13 amino acids. CDR3 nucleotide sequence: TGTGCCAGCAGACCACAGCTTACCGGGGAGCTGTTTTTT. It is translated as CASRPQLTGELFF.

V gene TRBV11-2 combines with J gene TRBJ1-2, with 8 nucleotides matching TRBD1. The CDR3 consists of 13 residues. Germline CDR1 and CDR2: SGHAT and FQNNGV. V lost 8 bases to trimming and J lost 4 bases; unmatched junction nucleotides: 6. This chain's CDR3 is CASRRTGSYGYTF. DNA for the CDR3: TGTGCCAGCCGGCGGACAGGGAGCTATGGCTACACCTTC.

This chain uses TRBV6-2 or TRBV6-3 with TRBJ2-3, with 8 bases that match TRBD2. Germline assignment: CDR1 MNHEY and CDR2 SVGEGT. Trimming took 0 bases from V and 5 from J; bases not matched to a gene: 4. The CDR3 consists of 15 residues. CDR3 bases: TGTGCCAGCAGTTACTCGTCTAGCGGGTTAGATACGCAGTATTTT. Protein sequence: CASSYSSSGLDTQYF.

The chain joins TRBV7-2 to TRBJ1-2; 7 bases match TRBD1. The V and J ends lost 6 bases and 3 bases, in that order; junction bases with no gene match: 4. The CDR3 covers 13 residues. The germline gives CDR1 SGHTA, CDR2 FQGNSA. CDR3 region: CASSRDRDYGYTF. The CDR3 nucleotides are TGTGCCAGCAGTCGCGACAGGGACTATGGCTACACCTTC. Variable domain in full (rest from reference TRBV7-2 and TRBJ1-2): GAGVSQSPSNKVTEKGKDVELRCDPISGHTALYWYRQSLGQGLEFLIYFQGNSAPDKSGLPSDRFSAERTGGSVSTLTIQRTQQEDSAVYLCASSRDRDYGYTFGSGTRLTVV.

This clone was seen at least ten times. The chain combines TRBV24-1 with TRBJ2-1, with 10 bases fitting TRBD2. CDR1 is KGHDR, CDR2 SFDVKD, per germline. With 3 bases clipped from V and 5 bases from J, the junction kept 3 bases outside the gene matches. The CDR3 has 15 residues. The CDR3 nucleotides read TGTGCCACCAGTGATCAGCGGGGGGGTAACAATGAGCAGTTCTTC. It translates to CATSDQRGGNNEQFF.

The DNA for the CDR3 is TGTGCCAGCAGTTACGAGGGGGCGCGAAATTCACCCCTCCACTTT. Translated: CASSYEGARNSPLHF. The rearrangement links TRBV6-5 to TRBJ1-6, with TRBD1 matching 7 bases. Germline CDR1 and CDR2: MNHEY and SVGAGI. The V segment lost 2 bases and the J segment 7 bases; nucleotides outside the gene matches: 5. This CDR3 has 15 residues.

The chain joins TRBV19 to TRBJ1-5; perhaps TRBD1 as D (5 bases). Trimming removed 3 bases at V and 0 bases at J, with 21 bases between. Germline values: CDR1 LNHDA, CDR2 SQIVND (reference sequence). The CDR3 runs 19 residues. The CDR3: CASSIQGPTVGYSNQPQHF. In nucleotides, the CDR3 is TGTGCCAGTAGTATCCAGGGTCCGACAGTGGGGTATAGCAATCAGCCCCAGCATTTT.

J is TRBJ1-3 and V is TRBV7-8, with 11 bases lining up with TRBD1. Germline V CDR1 and CDR2: SGHVS, FQNEAQ. The CDR3 covers 15 residues. The V and J ends lost 5 bases and 8 bases, in that order; junction bases with no gene match: 8. The CDR3: CASSTRTGGADTIYF. The CDR3 coding sequence is TGTGCCAGCAGCACCAGGACAGGGGGCGCTGACACCATATATTTT. Looking up the rest from reference TRBV7-8 and TRBJ1-3 gives the full variable domain: GAGVSQSPRYKVAKRGQDVALRCDPISGHVSLFWYQQALGQGPEFLTYFQNEAQLDKSGLPSDRFFAERPEGSVSTLKIQRTQQEDSAVYLCASSTRTGGADTIYFGEGSWLTVV.

This chain connects TRBV5-1 to TRBJ2-3, with 11 bases fitting TRBD2. Germline V lookup: CDR1 SGHRS, CDR2 YFSETQ. Trimming cost V 0 bases and J 3 bases; bases outside gene matches: 3. The CDR3 spans 16 residues. CDR3: CASSLVLAGGTDTQYF. The CDR3 bases are TGCGCCAGCAGCTTGGTGCTAGCGGGGGGAACAGATACGCAGTATTTT.

V is TRBV19 and J is TRBJ2-1; 11 positions agree with TRBD2. After removal of 3 bases from V and 4 bases from J, the junction contained 8 bases not matched to a gene. Germline V gene lookup returns CDR1 LNHDA and CDR2 SQIVND (reference sequence). CDR3 length: 17 amino acids. CDR3 sequence reads: CASSILSSGGAYNEQFF. The CDR3 DNA follows: TGTGCCAGTAGTATCTTGAGTAGCGGGGGGGCATACAATGAGCAGTTCTTC.

This rearrangement joins TRBV7-7 to TRBJ2-5, with D perhaps TRBD2 (5 bases). V lost 5 bases to trimming and J lost 1 base, with 11 bases between them. The germline V gene has CDR1 SSHAT and CDR2 FNYEAQ (reference sequence). This CDR3 has 14 amino acids. The CDR3 region has the DNA TGTGCCAGCAGCAGAAATGCGGGCCAAGAGACCCAGTACTTC. Amino acid sequence: CASSRNAGQETQYF.

The chain employs TRBV5-1 and TRBJ1-6; the match to TRBD1 covers 7 bases. The CDR3 covers 16 residues. CDR1 and CDR2 (germline): SGHRS, YFSETQ. With V trimmed by 1 base and J by 10 bases, 11 bases remained unmatched. The CDR3 DNA follows: TGCGCCAGCAGCTTGCAACGACAGGGAGCAGGATCACCCCTCCACTTT. Protein product: CASSLQRQGAGSPLHF.

Only one count was recorded for this clone. The rearrangement joins TRBV4-2 to TRBJ2-2; D remains ambiguous. The CDR3 loop spans 18 amino acids. The germline V gene encodes CDR1 LGHNA and CDR2 YNFKEQ. Trimming left V 1 base short and J 0 bases short, with 15 bases between. Written as DNA, the CDR3 is TGTGCCAGCAGCCAAGTGCCAGGAATCAAACCGAACACCGGGGAGCTGTTTTTT. Translating it yields CASSQVPGIKPNTGELFF.

This chain connects TRBV19 to TRBJ1-6; possible D gene TRBD1, 6 bases. CDR1 is LNHDA, CDR2 SQIVND, per germline (reference sequence). CDR3 length equals 12 residues. V lost 3 bases, J lost 14 bases, and 11 bases lay in between. CDR3 loop: CASSIGWDTLHF. CDR3 coding DNA: TGTGCCAGTAGTATCGGGTGGGACACCCTCCACTTT.

The chain combines TRBV6-2 or TRBV6-3 with TRBJ1-1, with D possibly matching TRBD1 (5 bases). The germline gives CDR1 MNHEY, CDR2 SVGEGT. This CDR3 comprises 14 residues. V was shortened by 2 bases and J by 6 bases, with 13 bases between the two germline ends. The CDR3: CASSYGRERPEAFF. CDR3 DNA sequence: TGTGCCAGCAGTTACGGCAGGGAAAGGCCTGAAGCTTTCTTT.

This chain connects TRBV6-5 to TRBJ1-6; D gene unclear. The CDR3 is 14 residues long. The V gene lost 7 bases and the J gene lost 9 bases, with 16 bases spanning the gap. Germline CDR1 reads MNHEY; CDR2 reads SVGAGI. The CDR3 sequence: CASTLVGDRSPLHF. CDR3 coding DNA: TGTGCCAGCACCCTCGTCGGAGATCGTTCACCCCTCCACTTT.

The V call is TRBV14, the J call TRBJ2-1, with D maybe TRBD2 (6 bases). CDR3 size: 19 residues. Trimming removed 4 bases from V and 0 bases from J, with 22 bases in between. The germline V gene encodes CDR1 SGHDN and CDR2 FVKESK. DNA of the CDR3: TGTGCCAGCAGCCCGATTTCAGGGCTGACTAGAACCTCCTACAATGAGCAGTTCTTC. It yields the protein CASSPISGLTRTSYNEQFF.

This chain links TRBV6-1 with TRBJ2-1; 10 bases are shared with TRBD2. Germline CDR1 and CDR2: MNHNS and SASEGT. The ends lost 4 bases at V and 3 bases at J; junction bases unmatched: 6. The CDR3 extends over 16 amino acids. CDR3 sequence: CASSVGVAGGYNEQFF. The CDR3 coding sequence is TGTGCCAGCAGTGTGGGGGTAGCGGGGGGCTACAATGAGCAGTTCTTC.

The chain has TRBV29-1 and TRBJ1-4; D might be TRBD1 (5 bases). Germline V gene sequence: CDR1 SQVTM, CDR2 ANQGSEA. With 6 bases removed from V and 4 bases from J, the gap between germline ends came to 9 bases. This CDR3 region has 12 residues. CDR3 sequence: CSVGTRNEKLFF. As DNA, the CDR3 is TGCAGCGTGGGGACTCGTAATGAAAAACTGTTTTTT.

The V call is TRBV12-5, the J call TRBJ2-3; 7 bases are a match to TRBD2. V gave up 7 bases and J gave up 0 bases; unmatched junction bases: 4. The germline gives CDR1 LGHNT, CDR2 FRNRAP. The CDR3 consists of 14 residues. The CDR3 is CASALGGSTDTQYF. The CDR3 region has the DNA TGTGCTAGTGCACTGGGAGGGAGCACAGATACGCAGTATTTT. Variable domain in full (rest from reference TRBV12-5 and TRBJ2-3): DARVTQTPRHKVTEMGQEVTMRCQPILGHNTVFWYRQTMMQGLELLAYFRNRAPLDDSGMPKDRFSAEMPDATLATLKIQPSEPRDSAVYFCASALGGSTDTQYFGPGTRLTVL.

V gene TRBV12-3 or TRBV12-4 combines with J gene TRBJ2-1; TRBD2 aligns across 8 bases. The CDR3 is 12 residues long. Losses at the gene ends were 5 bases for V and 8 bases for J; bases not matched to a gene: 2. CDR3 residues: CASSPGGDEQFF. CDR3 DNA: TGTGCCAGCAGTCCCGGGGGGGATGAGCAGTTCTTC.

The genes are TRBV14 and TRBJ1-2; maybe TRBD1 (5 bases). This CDR3 region has 17 residues. The germline V gene has CDR1 SGHDN and CDR2 FVKESK. V was trimmed by 2 bases and J by 6 bases, leaving 22 bases between them. CDR3 loop: CASSQIDRRSGGDGYTF. CDR3 nucleotides: TGTGCCAGCAGCCAAATTGACCGGCGCTCGGGAGGGGATGGCTACACCTTC.

This sequence joins TRBV15 and TRBJ2-5; TRBD2 aligns across 7 bases. The germline gives CDR1 LNHNV, CDR2 YYDKDF (reference sequence). The CDR3 extends over 13 amino acids. V was pared by 3 bases and J by 9 bases, with 7 bases of the junction left unmatched. The CDR3 region has the DNA TGTGCCACCAGCAGGACTAGCACAATGGCCCAGTACTTC. As protein: CATSRTSTMAQYF.

The chain joins TRBV9 to TRBJ1-4; 7 bases fit TRBD1. Germline CDR1 and CDR2: SGDLS and YYNGEE. The CDR3 consists of 14 residues. V dropped 5 bases and J dropped 4; count of bases not matched to a gene: 5. Here the CDR3 DNA reads TGTGCCAGCAGTCCGGGACAGCGTAATGAAAAACTGTTTTTT. Its protein is CASSPGQRNEKLFF.

The V gene is TRBV6-5, the J gene TRBJ1-5; D is perhaps TRBD1 (5 bases). Germline V CDR1 and CDR2: MNHEY, SVGAGI. The CDR3 totals 14 residues. The V end lost 6 bases, the J end lost 7 bases, and 16 bases lay between the germline ends. The CDR3 sequence: CASSAGHTRQPQHF. The CDR3 DNA follows: TGTGCCAGCAGCGCTGGACACACCCGACAGCCCCAGCATTTT.

This chain links TRBV5-1 with TRBJ2-7, with TRBD1 identical over 9 bases. Germline trimming cut 4 bases from V and 6 bases from J; bases unmatched to any gene: 8. This CDR3 is 14 amino acids long. Germline V gene data show CDR1 as SGHRS and CDR2 as YFSETQ. CDR3 bases: TGCGCCAGCAGCCCCGGACAGGGGTTGAGCGAGCAGTACGTC. This translates into CASSPGQGLSEQYV.

The V gene is TRBV5-1, the J gene TRBJ2-3; 11 nucleotides agree with TRBD2. Trimming took 4 bases from V and 11 from J; bases not matched to a gene: 6. Germline assignment: CDR1 SGHRS and CDR2 YFSETQ. The CDR3 has 13 amino acids. Written as DNA, the CDR3 is TGCGCCAGCAGCGACCTAGCGGGGGGCGGGCAGTATTTT. Its protein product is CASSDLAGGGQYF.

This sequence joins TRBV2 and TRBJ1-2; maybe TRBD1 (6 bases). V was shortened by 7 bases and J by 0 bases, with 9 bases between the two germline ends. Germline assignment: CDR1 SNHLY and CDR2 FYNNEI. This CDR3 is built from 13 residues. The CDR3: CASMDRANYGYTF. For the CDR3, the DNA is TGTGCCAGCATGGACAGAGCTAACTATGGCTACACCTTC.

V is TRBV10-3 and J is TRBJ1-5; D perhaps matches TRBD1 (6 bases). The CDR3 is made up of 13 amino acids. CDR1 and CDR2 (germline): ENHRY, SYGVKD. Trimming shortened V by 11 bases and J by 0 bases, and 11 bases separated the two germline ends. The chain's CDR3 is CAVGQYSNQPQHF. The CDR3 DNA reads as TGTGCCGTCGGACAGTATAGCAATCAGCCCCAGCATTTT.

This clone was counted only a few times. V usage is TRBV4-2 and J usage is TRBJ1-4; TRBD1 aligns across 8 bases. The CDR3 has 20 residues. Germline CDR1 LGHNA, CDR2 YNFKEQ. V lost 1 base, J lost 7 bases, and 20 bases stayed unmatched. DNA of the CDR3: TGTGCCAGCAGCCAAGGCAGTTGGGGCGGACAGGGATTTGTGGGTGAAAAACTGTTTTTT. This codes for CASSQGSWGGQGFVGEKLFF.